The T cell receptor beta chain under discussion was sequenced for a study of blood T cell repertoires in COVID-19. Study in general: COVID-19 samples from acute and convalescent phases originated in the United States, Italy and Spain. Sources were T cells, B-cell-depleted T cells, or PBMCs; the material itself was cDNA or gDNA.

The germline V gene has CDR1 SGDLS and CDR2 YYNGEE. CDR3 length: 17 amino acids. V lost 4 bases to trimming and J lost 1 base, with 18 bases between them. Clones were read by immunoSEQ multiplex PCR, and TCRdb kept only the in-frame ones, dropping some. Among 200,000 to 300,000 clones listed, 70% to 90% were seen once. The V and J genes are TRBV9 and TRBJ2-1; the D gene is possibly TRBD2 (6 bases). The sequence was collected from a man younger than 45 with active or convalescent COVID-19. The source material was peripheral blood. The CDR3, as DNA: TGTGCCAGCAGCTCCCGGGTTGCGGGACCTTCCTACAATGAGCAGTTCTTC. Encoded protein: CASSSRVAGPSYNEQFF.